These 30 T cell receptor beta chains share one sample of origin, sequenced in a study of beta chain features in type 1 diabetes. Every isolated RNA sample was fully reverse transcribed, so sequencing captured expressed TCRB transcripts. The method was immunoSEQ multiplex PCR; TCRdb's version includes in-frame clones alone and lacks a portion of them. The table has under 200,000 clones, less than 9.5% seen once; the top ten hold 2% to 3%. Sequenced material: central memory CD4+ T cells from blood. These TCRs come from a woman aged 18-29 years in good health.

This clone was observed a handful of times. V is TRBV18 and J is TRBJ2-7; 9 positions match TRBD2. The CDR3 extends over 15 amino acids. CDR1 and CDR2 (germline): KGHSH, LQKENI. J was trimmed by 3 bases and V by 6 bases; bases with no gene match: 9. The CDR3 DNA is TGTGCCAGCTCTCAAGGTAGCGGGAGTGGCTACGAGCAGTACTTC. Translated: CASSQGSGSGYEQYF.

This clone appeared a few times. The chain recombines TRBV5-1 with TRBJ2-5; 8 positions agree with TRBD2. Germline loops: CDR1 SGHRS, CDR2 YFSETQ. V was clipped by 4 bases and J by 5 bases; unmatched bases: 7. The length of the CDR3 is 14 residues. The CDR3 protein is CASSTGAGAETQYF. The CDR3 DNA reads TGCGCCAGCAGCACCGGAGCGGGGGCGGAGACCCAGTACTTC.

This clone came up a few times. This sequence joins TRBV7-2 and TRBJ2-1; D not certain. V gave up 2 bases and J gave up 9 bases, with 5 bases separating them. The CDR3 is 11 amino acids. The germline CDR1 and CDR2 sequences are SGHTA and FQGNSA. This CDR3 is CASSLLIEQFF. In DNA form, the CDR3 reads TGTGCCAGCAGCTTACTAATTGAGCAGTTCTTC.

CDR3 DNA sequence: TGCGCCAGCAGCCAAGTAACTAGCGGGGGGCACCCAAGCACAGATACGCAGTATTTT. It codes for CASSQVTSGGHPSTDTQYF. The rearrangement links TRBV4-1 to TRBJ2-3, with TRBD2 matching over 12 bases. Trimming took 1 base from V and 0 from J; bases not matched to a gene: 8. The length of the CDR3 is 19 residues. Germline V gene data show CDR1 as MGHRA and CDR2 as YSYEKL.

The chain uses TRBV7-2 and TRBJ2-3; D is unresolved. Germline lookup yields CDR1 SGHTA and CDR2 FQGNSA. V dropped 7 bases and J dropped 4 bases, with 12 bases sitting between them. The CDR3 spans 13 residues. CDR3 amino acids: CASNDPGPDTQYF. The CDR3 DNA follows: TGTGCCAGCAACGATCCTGGGCCAGATACGCAGTATTTT.

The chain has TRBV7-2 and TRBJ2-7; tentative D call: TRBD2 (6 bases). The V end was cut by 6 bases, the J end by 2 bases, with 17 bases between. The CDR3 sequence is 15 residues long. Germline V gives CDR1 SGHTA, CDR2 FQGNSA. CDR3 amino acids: CASSSGGTETYEQYF. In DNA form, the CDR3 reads TGTGCCAGCAGTTCCGGCGGGACGGAGACCTACGAGCAGTACTTC.

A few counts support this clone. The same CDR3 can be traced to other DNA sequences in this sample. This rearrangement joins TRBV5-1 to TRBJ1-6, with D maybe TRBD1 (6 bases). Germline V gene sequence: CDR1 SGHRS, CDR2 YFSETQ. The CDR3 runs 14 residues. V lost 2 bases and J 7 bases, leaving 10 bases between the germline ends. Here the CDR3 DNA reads TGCGCCAGCAGCTTAGGCCAGGGGAATTCACCCCTCCACTTT. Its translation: CASSLGQGNSPLHF.

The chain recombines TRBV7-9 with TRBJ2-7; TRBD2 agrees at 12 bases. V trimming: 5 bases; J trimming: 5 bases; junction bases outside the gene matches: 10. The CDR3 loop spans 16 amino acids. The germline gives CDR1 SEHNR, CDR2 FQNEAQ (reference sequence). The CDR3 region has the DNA TGTGCCAGCAGCCTTTATCGGACTAGCGGGGAACACGAGCAGTACTTC. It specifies CASSLYRTSGEHEQYF.

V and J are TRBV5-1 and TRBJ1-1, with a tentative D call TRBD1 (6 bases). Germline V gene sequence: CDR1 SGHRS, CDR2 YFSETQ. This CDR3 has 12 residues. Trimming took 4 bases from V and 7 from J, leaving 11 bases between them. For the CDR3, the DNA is TGCGCCAGCAGCCCACAGGGAGATGAAGCTTTCTTT. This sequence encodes CASSPQGDEAFF.

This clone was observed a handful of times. The CDR3 is CSVEARGYNEQFF. CDR3 nucleotides: TGCAGCGTTGAAGCCAGGGGATACAATGAGCAGTTCTTC. This sequence joins TRBV29-1 and TRBJ2-1; D is perhaps TRBD1 (6 bases). The V end lost 1 base, the J end lost 4 bases, and 8 bases lay between the germline ends. The CDR3 extends over 13 amino acids. Germline V gene data show CDR1 as SQVTM and CDR2 as ANQGSEA.

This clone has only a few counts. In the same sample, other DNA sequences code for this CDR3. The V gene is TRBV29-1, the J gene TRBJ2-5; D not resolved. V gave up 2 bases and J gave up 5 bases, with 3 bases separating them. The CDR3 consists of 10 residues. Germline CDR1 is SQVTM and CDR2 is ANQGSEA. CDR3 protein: CSVESETQYF. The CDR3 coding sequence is TGCAGCGTTGAATCGGAGACCCAGTACTTC.

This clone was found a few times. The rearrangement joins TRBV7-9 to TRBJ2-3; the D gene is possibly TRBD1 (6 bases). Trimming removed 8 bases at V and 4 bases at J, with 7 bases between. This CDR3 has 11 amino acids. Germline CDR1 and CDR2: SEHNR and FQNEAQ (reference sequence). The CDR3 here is CASAGADTQYF. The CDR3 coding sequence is TGTGCCAGCGCAGGGGCAGATACGCAGTATTTT.

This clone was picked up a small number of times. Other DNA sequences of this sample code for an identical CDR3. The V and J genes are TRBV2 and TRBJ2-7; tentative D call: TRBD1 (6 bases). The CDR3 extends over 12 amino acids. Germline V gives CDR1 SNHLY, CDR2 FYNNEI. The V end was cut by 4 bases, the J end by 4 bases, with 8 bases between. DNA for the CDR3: TGTGCCAGCAGTGGGACAGCATACGAGCAGTACTTC. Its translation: CASSGTAYEQYF.

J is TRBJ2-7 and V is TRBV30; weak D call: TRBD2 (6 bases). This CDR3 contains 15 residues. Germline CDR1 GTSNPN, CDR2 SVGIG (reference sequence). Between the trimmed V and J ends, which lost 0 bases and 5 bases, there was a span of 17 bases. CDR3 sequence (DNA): TGTGCCTGGAGTGTAAGACTAGGAAGGGGCGACGAGCAGTACTTC. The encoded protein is CAWSVRLGRGDEQYF.

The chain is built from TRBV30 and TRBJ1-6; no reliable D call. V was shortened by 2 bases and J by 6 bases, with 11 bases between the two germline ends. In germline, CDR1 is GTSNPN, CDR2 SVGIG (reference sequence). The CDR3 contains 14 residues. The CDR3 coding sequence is TGTGCCTGGAGTCCCACGACGGGTAATTCACCCCTCCACTTT. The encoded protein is CAWSPTTGNSPLHF.

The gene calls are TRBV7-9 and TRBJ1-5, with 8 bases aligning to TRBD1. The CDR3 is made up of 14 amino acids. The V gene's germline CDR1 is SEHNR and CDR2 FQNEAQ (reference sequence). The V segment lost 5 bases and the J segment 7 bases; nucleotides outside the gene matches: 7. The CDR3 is CASSAQGAKQPQHF. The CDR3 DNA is TGTGCCAGCAGCGCTCAGGGGGCGAAGCAGCCCCAGCATTTT.

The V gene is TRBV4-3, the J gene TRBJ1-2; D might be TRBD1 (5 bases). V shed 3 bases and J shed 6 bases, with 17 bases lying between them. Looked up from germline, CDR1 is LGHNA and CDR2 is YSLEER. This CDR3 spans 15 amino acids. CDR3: CASSQEVGTGDGYTF. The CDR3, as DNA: TGCGCCAGCAGCCAGGAGGTAGGGACGGGGGATGGCTACACCTTC.

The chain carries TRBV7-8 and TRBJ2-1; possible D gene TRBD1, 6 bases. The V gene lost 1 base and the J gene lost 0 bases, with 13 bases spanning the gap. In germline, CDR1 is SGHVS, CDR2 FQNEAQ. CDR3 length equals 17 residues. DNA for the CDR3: TGTGCCAGCAGCTTAGAGGGGGTCATCAGCTCCTACAATGAGCAGTTCTTC. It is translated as CASSLEGVISSYNEQFF.

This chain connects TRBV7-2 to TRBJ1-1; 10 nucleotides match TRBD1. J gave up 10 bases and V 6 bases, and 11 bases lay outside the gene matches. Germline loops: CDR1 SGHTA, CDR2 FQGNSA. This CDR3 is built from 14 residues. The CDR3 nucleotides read TGTGCCAGCAGTCCGGGACAGGGGCAGGTCGGAGCTTTCTTT. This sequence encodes CASSPGQGQVGAFF.

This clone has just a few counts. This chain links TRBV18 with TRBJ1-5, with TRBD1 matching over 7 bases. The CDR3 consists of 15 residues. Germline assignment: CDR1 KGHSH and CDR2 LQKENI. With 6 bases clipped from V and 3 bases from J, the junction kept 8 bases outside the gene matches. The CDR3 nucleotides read TGTGCCAGCTCCCTTGAGGGACAGCCCAATCAGCCCCAGCATTTT. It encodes CASSLEGQPNQPQHF.

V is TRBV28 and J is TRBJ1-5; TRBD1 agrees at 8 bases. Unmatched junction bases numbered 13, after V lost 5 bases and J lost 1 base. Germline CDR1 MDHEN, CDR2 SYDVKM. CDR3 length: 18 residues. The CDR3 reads CASSTTIDRGESNQPQHF. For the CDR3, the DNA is TGTGCCAGCAGTACGACAATAGACAGGGGCGAGAGCAATCAGCCCCAGCATTTT.

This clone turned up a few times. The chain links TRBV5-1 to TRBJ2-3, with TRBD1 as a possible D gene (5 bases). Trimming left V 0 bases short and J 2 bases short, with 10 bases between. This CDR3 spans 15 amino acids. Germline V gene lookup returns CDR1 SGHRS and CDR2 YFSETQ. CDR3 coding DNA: TGCGCCAGCAGCTTGGCACAGGTGAACACAGATACGCAGTATTTT. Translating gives CASSLAQVNTDTQYF.

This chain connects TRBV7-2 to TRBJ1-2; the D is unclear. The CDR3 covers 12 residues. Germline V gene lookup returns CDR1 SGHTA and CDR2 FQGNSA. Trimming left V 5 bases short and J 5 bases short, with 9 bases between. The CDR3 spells CASSPEGYGYTF. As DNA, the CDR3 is TGTGCCAGCAGCCCTGAGGGATATGGCTACACCTTC.

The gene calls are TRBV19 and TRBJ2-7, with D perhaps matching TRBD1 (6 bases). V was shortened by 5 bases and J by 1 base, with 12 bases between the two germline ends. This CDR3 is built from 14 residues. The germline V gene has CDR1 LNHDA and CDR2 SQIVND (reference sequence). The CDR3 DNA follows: TGTGCCAGTAGTTCCAGGGGCGAGTCCTACGAGCAGTACTTC. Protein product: CASSSRGESYEQYF.

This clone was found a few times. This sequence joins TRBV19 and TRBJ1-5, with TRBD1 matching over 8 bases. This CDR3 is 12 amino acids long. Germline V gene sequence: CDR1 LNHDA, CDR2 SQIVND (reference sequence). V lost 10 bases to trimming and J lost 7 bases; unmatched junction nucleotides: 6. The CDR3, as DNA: TGTGCCACTCGACAGGGGAGACAGCCCCAGCATTTT. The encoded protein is CATRQGRQPQHF.

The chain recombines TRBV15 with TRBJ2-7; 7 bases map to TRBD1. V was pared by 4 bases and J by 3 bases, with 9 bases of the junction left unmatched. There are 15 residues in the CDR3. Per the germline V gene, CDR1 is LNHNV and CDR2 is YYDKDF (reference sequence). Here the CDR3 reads CATSIGQAPFYEQYF. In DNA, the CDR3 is TGTGCCACCAGCATAGGACAGGCCCCTTTCTACGAGCAGTACTTC.

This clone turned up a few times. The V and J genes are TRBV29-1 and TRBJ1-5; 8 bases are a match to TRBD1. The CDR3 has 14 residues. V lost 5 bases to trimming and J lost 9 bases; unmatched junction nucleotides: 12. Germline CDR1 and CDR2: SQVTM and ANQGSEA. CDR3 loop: CSVQGVGQGMPQHF. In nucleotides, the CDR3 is TGCAGCGTTCAGGGGGTCGGACAGGGTATGCCCCAGCATTTT.

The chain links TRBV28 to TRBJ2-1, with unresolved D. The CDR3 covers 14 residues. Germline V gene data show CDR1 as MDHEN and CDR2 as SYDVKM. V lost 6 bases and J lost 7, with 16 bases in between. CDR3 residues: CASRLGLAGNEQFF. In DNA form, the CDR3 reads TGTGCCAGCAGGCTGGGCCTCGCTGGGAATGAGCAGTTCTTC.

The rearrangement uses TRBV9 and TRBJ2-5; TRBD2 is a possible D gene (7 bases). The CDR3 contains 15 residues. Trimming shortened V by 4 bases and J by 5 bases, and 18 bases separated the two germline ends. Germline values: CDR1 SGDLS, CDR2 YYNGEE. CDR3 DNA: TGTGCCAGCAGCCCCCAGGGAGGGGGGGGTGAGACCCAGTACTTC. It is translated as CASSPQGGGGETQYF.

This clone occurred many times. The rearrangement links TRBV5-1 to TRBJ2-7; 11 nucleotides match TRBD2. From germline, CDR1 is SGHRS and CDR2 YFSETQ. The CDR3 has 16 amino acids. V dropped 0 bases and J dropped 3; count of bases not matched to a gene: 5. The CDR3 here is CASSLGTSGWSYEQYF. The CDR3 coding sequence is TGCGCCAGCAGCTTGGGGACTAGCGGGTGGAGCTACGAGCAGTACTTC.